Listed below are T cell receptor beta chains from one sample, sequenced in a study of CD8+CD57+ T cells in acquired aplastic anemia. TCRdb re-derived calls from the reads in MiXCR, one entry per CDR3 protein. The sample has about 180,000 distinct CDR3 sequences; 40% to 50% are singletons. Sequencing was carried out using sorted CD4+, CD8+, or CD8+CD57+ T cells (not recorded which) from PBMCs. These receptors were collected from a human donor with aplastic anemia. CDR3s include the opening cysteine and the closing phenylalanine or tryptophan. Each record gives: CDR3 protein, V gene.

CDR3: CASSLEASRGNEQYF; V: TRBV7-2
CDR3: CASSPRGDLAGDEQYF; V: TRBV2
CDR3: CASSPLAADTQYF; V: TRBV18
CDR3: CSAKPTMGEKLFF; V: TRBV20-1
CDR3: CASSVLWEETQYF; V: TRBV9
CDR3: CASSGGTGVQPQHF; V: TRBV2
CDR3: CSASQGLSTEAFF; V: TRBV20-1
CDR3: CAITPRDGETQYF; V: TRBV10-3
CDR3: CASRSPGQGYF; V: TRBV6-1
CDR3: CATSDLRDTGELFF; V: TRBV24-1
CDR3: CANSLALLAGAFPETQYF; V: TRBV5-6
CDR3: CASRKIRDRNYGYTF; V: TRBV6-1
CDR3: CASSQEQVDTQYF; V: TRBV4-1
CDR3: CASSLAGTGGTDTQYF; V: TRBV5-1
CDR3: CASSPARGETQYF; V: TRBV18
CDR3: CASSYSGGAGRPEAFF; V: TRBV6-5
CDR3: CASSLEPGGSNLPLHF; V: TRBV5-1
CDR3: CASSAPGQGIYEQYF; V: TRBV7-9
CDR3: CASSESGGGPSYEQYF; V: TRBV25-1
CDR3: CALAEDYGYTF; V: TRBV7-9
CDR3: CASSLWAASEQYF; V: TRBV7-6
CDR3: CSVEEGRSMIKGYTF; V: TRBV29-1
CDR3: CASSLEGGSGGSSNEQFF; V: TRBV7-6
CDR3: CASSESPGRSDSPLHF; V: TRBV10-2
CDR3: CASSPQMGFNTEAFF; V: TRBV19
CDR3: CSVDNMGLGNTEAFF; V: TRBV29-1
CDR3: CASWDRLAVEQYF; V: TRBV2
CDR3: CASIGVGTRQYF; V: TRBV3-1
CDR3: CASSIEGASSYNEQFF; V: TRBV19
CDR3: CATSRDALGEAFF; V: TRBV15
CDR3: CSARVSGPFSPLHF; V: TRBV20-1
CDR3: CSARGGEKLFF; V: TRBV20-1
CDR3: CASSSSGGGETQYF; V: TRBV7-7
CDR3: CASSERGLGYTF; V: TRBV6-1
CDR3: CASSYSGQLEAFF; V: TRBV12-3/TRBV12-4
CDR3: CATSDPARTGELFF; V: TRBV24-1
CDR3: CASQGSGANVLTF; V: TRBV7-9
CDR3: CASRGGGNTEAFF; V: TRBV7-9
CDR3: CASRGVADTEKLFF; V: TRBV2
CDR3: CASNGLAGGGEQYF; V: TRBV2
CDR3: CASTSGDANEQFF; V: TRBV5-1
CDR3: CAGSLTGTGNPPLHF; V: TRBV7-2
CDR3: CASSRAGQGKTEAFF; V: TRBV16
CDR3: CASRGTGDYNEQFF; V: TRBV11-1
CDR3: CASSIAGLEASF; V: TRBV19
CDR3: CASNGQGRSNEKLFF; V: TRBV2
CDR3: CASSRPGTSGGAGQETQYF; V: TRBV4-1
CDR3: CSVEGGSGTNEKLFF; V: TRBV29-1
CDR3: CASSELGAGELFF; V: TRBV2
CDR3: CASSAKTYNYGYEQYF; V: TRBV10-3
CDR3: CASSYPRDDQPQHF; V: TRBV6-2/TRBV6-3
CDR3: CASSARTGPYEQYF; V: TRBV10-1
CDR3: CASSLQETEAFF; V: TRBV5-1
CDR3: CSYVDPHGYTF; V: TRBV29-1